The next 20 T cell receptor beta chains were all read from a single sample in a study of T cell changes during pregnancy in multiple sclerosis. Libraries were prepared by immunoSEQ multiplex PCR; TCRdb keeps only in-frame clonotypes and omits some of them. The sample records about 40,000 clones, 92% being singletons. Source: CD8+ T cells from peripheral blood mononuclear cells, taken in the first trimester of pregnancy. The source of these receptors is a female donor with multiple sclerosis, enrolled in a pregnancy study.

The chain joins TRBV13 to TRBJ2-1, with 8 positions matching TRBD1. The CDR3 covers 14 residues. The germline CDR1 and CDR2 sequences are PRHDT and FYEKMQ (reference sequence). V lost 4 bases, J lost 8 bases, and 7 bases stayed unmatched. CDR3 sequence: CASSSSTGEHEQFF. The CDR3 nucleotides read TGTGCCAGCAGCTCCTCGACAGGGGAACATGAGCAGTTCTTC.

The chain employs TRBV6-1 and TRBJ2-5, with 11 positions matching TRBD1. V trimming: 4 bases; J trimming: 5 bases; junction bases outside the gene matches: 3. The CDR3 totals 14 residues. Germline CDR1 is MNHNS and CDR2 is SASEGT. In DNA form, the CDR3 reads TGTGCCAGCAGTGGGACAGGGGGCGGGGAGACCCAGTACTTC. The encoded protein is CASSGTGGGETQYF.

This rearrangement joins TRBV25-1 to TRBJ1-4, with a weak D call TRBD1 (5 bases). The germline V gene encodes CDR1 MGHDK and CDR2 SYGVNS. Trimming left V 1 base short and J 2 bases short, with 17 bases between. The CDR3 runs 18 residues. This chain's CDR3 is CASSEFFGGSATNEKLFF. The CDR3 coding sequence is TGTGCCAGCAGTGAATTTTTCGGGGGATCGGCGACTAATGAAAAACTGTTTTTT.

In DNA form, the CDR3 reads TGTGCCTGGAGTCTCCCCGGCCGGACAGTACCATATAGCAATCAGCCCCAGCATTTT. This translates into CAWSLPGRTVPYSNQPQHF. V is TRBV30 and J is TRBJ1-5, with TRBD1 as a possible D gene (6 bases). CDR1 is GTSNPN, CDR2 SVGIG, per germline (reference sequence). V dropped 2 bases and J dropped 0 bases, with 23 bases sitting between them. CDR3 length: 19 amino acids.

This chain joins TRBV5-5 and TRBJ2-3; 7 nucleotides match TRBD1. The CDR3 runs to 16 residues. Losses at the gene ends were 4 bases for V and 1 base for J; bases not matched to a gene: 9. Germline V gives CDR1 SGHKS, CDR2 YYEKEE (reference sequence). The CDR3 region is CASSALGTEGTDTQYF. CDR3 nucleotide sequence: TGTGCCAGCAGCGCATTGGGGACAGAAGGCACAGATACGCAGTATTTT.

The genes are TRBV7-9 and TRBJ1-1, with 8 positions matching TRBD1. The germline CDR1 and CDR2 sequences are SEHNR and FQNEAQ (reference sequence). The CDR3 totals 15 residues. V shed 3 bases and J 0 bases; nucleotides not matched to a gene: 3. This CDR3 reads CASSFRTGMNTEAFF. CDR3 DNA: TGTGCCAGCAGCTTTCGGACAGGGATGAACACTGAAGCTTTCTTT.

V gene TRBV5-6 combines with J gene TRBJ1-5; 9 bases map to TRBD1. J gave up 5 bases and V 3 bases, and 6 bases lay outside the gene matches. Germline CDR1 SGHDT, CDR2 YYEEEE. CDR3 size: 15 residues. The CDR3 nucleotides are TGTGCCAGCAGCTACGGACAGGGGATTTATCAGCCCCAGCATTTT. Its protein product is CASSYGQGIYQPQHF.

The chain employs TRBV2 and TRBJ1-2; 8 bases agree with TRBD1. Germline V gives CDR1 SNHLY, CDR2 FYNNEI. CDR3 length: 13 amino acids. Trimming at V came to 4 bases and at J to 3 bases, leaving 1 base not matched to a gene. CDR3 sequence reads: CASSGQGYYGYTF. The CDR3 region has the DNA TGTGCCAGCAGTGGACAGGGGTACTATGGCTACACCTTC.

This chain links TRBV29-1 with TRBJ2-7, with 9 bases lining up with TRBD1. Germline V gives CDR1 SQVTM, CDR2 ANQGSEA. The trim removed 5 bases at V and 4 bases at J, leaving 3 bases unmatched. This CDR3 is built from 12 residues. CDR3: CSVRQGEYEQYF. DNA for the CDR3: TGCAGCGTTAGACAGGGGGAGTACGAGCAGTACTTC.

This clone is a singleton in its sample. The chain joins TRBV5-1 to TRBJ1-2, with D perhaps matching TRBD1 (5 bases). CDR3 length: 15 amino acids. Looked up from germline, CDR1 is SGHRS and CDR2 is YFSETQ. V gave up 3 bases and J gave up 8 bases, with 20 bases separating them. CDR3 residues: CASSSSTTVSAGYTF. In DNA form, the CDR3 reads TGCGCCAGCAGCTCATCAACGACAGTTTCTGCCGGCTACACCTTC.

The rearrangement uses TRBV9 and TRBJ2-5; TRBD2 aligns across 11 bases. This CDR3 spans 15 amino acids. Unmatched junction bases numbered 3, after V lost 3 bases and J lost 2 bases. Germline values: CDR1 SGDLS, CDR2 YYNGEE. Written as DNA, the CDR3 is TGTGCCAGCAGCGCTAGCGGGGGGCAACAAGAGACCCAGTACTTC. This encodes CASSASGGQQETQYF.

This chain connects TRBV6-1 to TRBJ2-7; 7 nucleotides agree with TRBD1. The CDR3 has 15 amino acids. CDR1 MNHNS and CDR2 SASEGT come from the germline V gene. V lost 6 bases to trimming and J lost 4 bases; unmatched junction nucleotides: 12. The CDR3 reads CASSVEGARVYEQYF. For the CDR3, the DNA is TGTGCCAGCAGCGTCGAGGGGGCGCGTGTTTACGAGCAGTACTTC.

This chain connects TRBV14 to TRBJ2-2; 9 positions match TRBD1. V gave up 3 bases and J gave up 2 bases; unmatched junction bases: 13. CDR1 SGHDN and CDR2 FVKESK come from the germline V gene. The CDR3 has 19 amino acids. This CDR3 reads CASSQTNFADRGNTGELFF. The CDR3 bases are TGTGCCAGCAGCCAGACAAACTTCGCGGACAGGGGAAACACCGGGGAGCTGTTTTTT.

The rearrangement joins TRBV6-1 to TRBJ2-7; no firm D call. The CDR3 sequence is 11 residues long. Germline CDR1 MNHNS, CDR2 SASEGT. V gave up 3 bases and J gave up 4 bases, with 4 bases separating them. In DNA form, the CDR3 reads TGTGCCAGCAGTGAGTATTACGAGCAGTACTTC. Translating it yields CASSEYYEQYF.

The CDR3 region is CASSQEGQSYEQYF. DNA for the CDR3: TGCGCCAGCAGCCAGGAGGGACAGTCCTACGAGCAGTACTTC. The chain recombines TRBV4-1 with TRBJ2-7, with D possibly being TRBD1 (7 bases). The CDR3 covers 14 residues. Trimming removed 3 bases at V and 1 base at J, with 10 bases between. CDR1 is MGHRA, CDR2 YSYEKL, per germline.

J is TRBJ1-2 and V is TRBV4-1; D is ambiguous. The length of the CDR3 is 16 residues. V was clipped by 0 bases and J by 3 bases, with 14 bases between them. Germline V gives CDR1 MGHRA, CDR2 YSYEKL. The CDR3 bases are TGCGCCAGCAGCCAAGAATACGGTCCGGTCGACTATGGCTACACCTTC. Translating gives CASSQEYGPVDYGYTF.

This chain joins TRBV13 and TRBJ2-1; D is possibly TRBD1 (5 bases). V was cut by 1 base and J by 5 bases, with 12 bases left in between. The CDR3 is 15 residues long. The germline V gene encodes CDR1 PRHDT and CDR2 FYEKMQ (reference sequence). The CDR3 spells CASSLEPGLDNEQFF. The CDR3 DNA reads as TGTGCCAGCAGCTTAGAGCCAGGGTTGGACAATGAGCAGTTCTTC.

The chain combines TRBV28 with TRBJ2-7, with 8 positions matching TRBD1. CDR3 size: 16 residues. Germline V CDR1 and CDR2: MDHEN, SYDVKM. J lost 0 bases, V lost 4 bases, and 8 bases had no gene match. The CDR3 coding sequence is TGTGCCAGCAGTTACCCCCCGGACAGGGTCTCCTACGAGCAGTACTTC. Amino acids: CASSYPPDRVSYEQYF.

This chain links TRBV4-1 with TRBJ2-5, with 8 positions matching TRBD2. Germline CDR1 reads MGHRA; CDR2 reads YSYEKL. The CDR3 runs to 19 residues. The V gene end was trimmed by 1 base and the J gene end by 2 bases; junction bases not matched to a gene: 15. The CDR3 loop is CASSQVWRGAAATQETQYF. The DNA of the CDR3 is TGCGCCAGCAGCCAAGTCTGGCGGGGGGCCGCCGCCACTCAAGAGACCCAGTACTTC.

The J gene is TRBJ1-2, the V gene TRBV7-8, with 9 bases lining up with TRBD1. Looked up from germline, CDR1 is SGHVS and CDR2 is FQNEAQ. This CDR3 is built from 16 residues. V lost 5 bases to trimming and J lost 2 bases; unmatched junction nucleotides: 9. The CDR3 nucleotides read TGTGCCAGCAGCCCGGACAGGGGAAATATAAACTATGGCTACACCTTC. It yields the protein CASSPDRGNINYGYTF.